Listed below are T cell receptor beta chains from one sample, sequenced in a study of metastatic and nonmetastatic thyroid tumors. TCRdb reanalyzed the PCR reads via MiXCR. The sample shows around 23,000 clones, 28% of them seen only once. Sequenced input: tumor tissue. These receptors were taken from a male donor with papillary thyroid cancer or a benign thyroid nodule (not recorded which). Some clones in this sample may be carry-over from other donors' samples. The CDR3 runs from the conserved cysteine through the conserved F or W. A D gene is named only where the DNA matches it firmly. Clone size appears in some rows only: once, few, many, or a class for an expanded clone.

j_call: TRBJ1-1
v_call: TRBV5-6
d_call: -
clone_size: many
cdr3_aa: CASSLGPGQLNTEAFF
cdr3_nt: TGTGCCAGCAGCTTGGGGCCCGGACAGCTGAACACTGAAGCTTTCTTT

j_call: TRBJ2-2
v_call: TRBV24-1
d_call: -
clone_size: -
cdr3_aa: CATSDLSPETSGSPTGELFF
cdr3_nt: TGTGCCACCAGTGATTTGAGCCCCGAGACTAGTGGGAGCCCCACCGGGGAGCTGTTTTTT

j_call: TRBJ1-3
v_call: TRBV12-3/TRBV12-4
d_call: -
clone_size: few
cdr3_aa: CASSVVCAGDTIYF
cdr3_nt: TGTGCCAGCAGCGTCGTCTGTGCAGGTGACACCATATATTTT

j_call: TRBJ1-2
v_call: TRBV30
d_call: TRBD1
clone_size: -
cdr3_aa: CAWRQGAIYGYTF
cdr3_nt: TGTGCCTGGCGACAGGGAGCAATCTATGGCTACACCTTC

j_call: TRBJ2-7
v_call: TRBV12-3/TRBV12-4
d_call: -
clone_size: medium-sized
cdr3_aa: CASSLFERYEQYF
cdr3_nt: TGTGCCAGCAGTTTGTTCGAGCGCTACGAGCAGTACTTC

j_call: TRBJ2-7
v_call: TRBV6-1
d_call: TRBD1
clone_size: few
cdr3_aa: CASSAWDSSYEQYF
cdr3_nt: TGTGCCAGCAGTGCGTGGGACAGTTCCTACGAGCAGTACTTC

j_call: TRBJ1-1
v_call: TRBV30
d_call: -
clone_size: -
cdr3_aa: CACERNTEAFF
cdr3_nt: TGTGCCTGTGAACGGAACACTGAAGCTTTCTTT

j_call: TRBJ2-2
v_call: TRBV28
d_call: TRBD2
clone_size: few
cdr3_aa: CASSTSGREAGKLFF
cdr3_nt: TGTGCCAGCAGTACCTCGGGGAGGGAAGCCGGGAAGCTGTTTTTT

j_call: TRBJ2-3
v_call: TRBV9
d_call: TRBD2
clone_size: few
cdr3_aa: CASSDQAGTDTQYF
cdr3_nt: TGTGCCAGCAGCGACCAAGCGGGGACAGATACGCAGTATTTT

j_call: TRBJ2-7
v_call: TRBV5-1
d_call: -
clone_size: few
cdr3_aa: CASSLSPTAYSSYEQYF
cdr3_nt: TGCGCCAGCAGCTTGTCGCCTACAGCTTACTCCTCCTACGAGCAGTACTTC